The 28 T cell receptor beta chains below were found in one sample sequenced in a study of cytomegalovirus exposure and HLA in healthy donors. Researchers ran the PCR with 60 Vbeta and 13 Jbeta primers. Profiling relied on immunoSEQ multiplex PCR, and the TCRdb table lists in-frame clones only, not all of them. In the table there are roughly 130,000 clones, around 83% of which are singletons. The specimen was PBMCs. All receptors derive from a human donor in good health.

For this clone: The sample holds other DNA sequences that translate to the same CDR3. V usage is TRBV27 and J usage is TRBJ1-3, with D uncertain. V was cut by 6 bases and J by 4 bases, with 16 bases left in between. Germline V gene lookup returns CDR1 MNHEY and CDR2 SMNVEV (reference sequence). The CDR3 contains 15 residues. The CDR3 here is CASSRRGGRGNTIYF. The CDR3 DNA follows: TGTGCCAGCAGCCGTCGGGGAGGCCGGGGAAACACCATATATTTT.

The V gene is TRBV7-9, the J gene TRBJ2-2, with TRBD1 matching 7 bases. The CDR3 runs 16 residues. CDR1 and CDR2 from the germline V gene are SEHNR and FQNEAQ (reference sequence). V lost 4 bases to trimming and J lost 2 bases; unmatched junction nucleotides: 7. CDR3 residues: CASSSRDRKNTGELFF. DNA for the CDR3: TGTGCCAGCAGCTCCCGGGACAGAAAAAACACCGGGGAGCTGTTTTTT.

The chain combines TRBV9 with TRBJ2-1, with D maybe TRBD2 (7 bases). V lost 1 base, J lost 1 base, and 12 bases lay in between. This CDR3 comprises 16 residues. The germline V gene has CDR1 SGDLS and CDR2 YYNGEE. In DNA, the CDR3 is TGTGCCAGCAGCGTATTGGCGGGGGCTTCCTACAATGAGCAGTTCTTC. The encoded protein is CASSVLAGASYNEQFF. Complete variable domain (other parts from reference TRBV9 and TRBJ2-1): DSGVTQTPKHLITATGQRVTLRCSPRSGDLSVYWYQQSLDQGLQFLIQYYNGEERAKGNILERFSAQQFPDLHSELNLSSLELGDSALYFCASSVLAGASYNEQFFGPGTRLTVL.

In nucleotides, the CDR3 is TGCGCCAGCAGCGCGAAGGGGGACACTTATCAGCCCCAGCATTTT. Translated, it gives CASSAKGDTYQPQHF. The V call is TRBV4-1, the J call TRBJ1-5; D is possibly TRBD1 (6 bases). V was shortened by 5 bases and J by 5 bases, with 16 bases between the two germline ends. Germline V lookup: CDR1 MGHRA, CDR2 YSYEKL. The CDR3 totals 15 residues.

This clone showed up just a few times. V usage is TRBV4-2 and J usage is TRBJ2-1, with TRBD2 matching over 12 bases. Germline trimming cut 0 bases from V and 0 bases from J; bases unmatched to any gene: 3. The germline CDR1 and CDR2 sequences are LGHNA and YNFKEQ. The CDR3 has 18 amino acids. CDR3 region: CASSQDGLAGSSYNEQFF. CDR3 bases: TGTGCCAGCAGCCAAGATGGACTAGCGGGGAGCTCCTACAATGAGCAGTTCTTC.

This clone showed up just a few times. The chain employs TRBV28 and TRBJ1-1; D is perhaps TRBD1 (5 bases). The V gene's germline CDR1 is MDHEN and CDR2 SYDVKM. V lost 2 bases and J lost 3, with 13 bases in between. The CDR3 covers 15 residues. CDR3 protein: CASSLGAGRDTEAFF. The CDR3 nucleotides read TGTGCCAGCAGTTTAGGGGCAGGGAGGGACACTGAAGCTTTCTTT.

This chain uses TRBV6-1 with TRBJ2-7; 13 bases align to TRBD2. The CDR3 has 15 residues. J was trimmed by 1 base and V by 6 bases; bases with no gene match: 3. Germline assignment: CDR1 MNHNS and CDR2 SASEGT. The CDR3 coding sequence is TGTGCCAGCAGGGCGACTAGCGGGGGGTCCTACGAGCAGTACTTC. Translating it yields CASRATSGGSYEQYF.

The gene calls are TRBV6-6 and TRBJ2-2; D is perhaps TRBD1 (5 bases). From germline, CDR1 is MNHNY and CDR2 SVGAGI (reference sequence). The CDR3 runs to 16 residues. Trimming stripped 6 bases from V and 6 bases from J, with 20 bases between. CDR3 in DNA: TGTGCCAGCAGAACTACGACAGAACCCAGGGCCGGGGAGCTGTTTTTT. Translation: CASRTTTEPRAGELFF.

The gene calls are TRBV5-1 and TRBJ1-1, with TRBD1 as a possible D gene (6 bases). The CDR3 has 14 residues. Germline-derived CDR1 and CDR2 are SGHRS and YFSETQ. V was clipped by 3 bases and J by 3 bases, with 12 bases between them. The CDR3 DNA sequence: TGCGCCAGCAGCTCACAGGGTTCGGACACTGAAGCTTTCTTT. Its translation is CASSSQGSDTEAFF.

The chain combines TRBV27 with TRBJ2-7; D is possibly TRBD1 (5 bases). CDR3 size: 14 residues. Germline V gene lookup returns CDR1 MNHEY and CDR2 SMNVEV (reference sequence). Trimming stripped 6 bases from V and 6 bases from J, with 18 bases between. CDR3 loop: CASSLGPLGAEQYF. In nucleotides, the CDR3 is TGTGCCAGCAGCCTAGGGCCTTTAGGGGCCGAGCAGTACTTC.

V is TRBV23-1 and J is TRBJ2-2; D is possibly TRBD2 (5 bases). TRBV23-1 is an open reading frame whose function is uncertain. The CDR3 covers 18 residues. V shed 0 bases and J shed 1 base, with 15 bases lying between them. The CDR3 DNA reads TGCGCCAGCAGTCAATCCGATGACATCGGGGAGAACACCGGGGAGCTGTTTTTT. It codes for CASSQSDDIGENTGELFF.

This chain connects TRBV30 to TRBJ1-1; D is perhaps TRBD1 (6 bases). Trimming left V 2 bases short and J 6 bases short, with 25 bases between. This CDR3 comprises 17 residues. CDR1 is GTSNPN, CDR2 SVGIG, per germline (reference sequence). The CDR3 here is CAWSRLLRGIASAEAFF. Here the CDR3 DNA reads TGTGCCTGGAGTCGGCTTCTGAGGGGGATTGCGAGTGCTGAAGCTTTCTTT.

The genes are TRBV9 and TRBJ2-1; 12 nucleotides align to TRBD2. The germline V gene has CDR1 SGDLS and CDR2 YYNGEE. The CDR3 runs 16 residues. Trimming removed 3 bases from V and 4 bases from J; junction bases left unmatched: 5. CDR3 DNA: TGTGCCAGCAGCGGGAGACTAGCGGGGGATTACAATGAGCAGTTCTTC. It yields the protein CASSGRLAGDYNEQFF.

V and J are TRBV12-2 and TRBJ2-7; no check of the table's D call, TRBD1, against the DNA was made. TRBV12-2 corresponds to a pseudogene. CDR3 length: 16 amino acids. DNA for the CDR3: TGTGCAAGTCGCTTAGGGGGCCGGGACACCATCTACGAGCAGTACTTC. Its protein is CASRLGGRDTIYEQYF.

The chain is built from TRBV2 and TRBJ1-1; D gene ambiguous. The length of the CDR3 is 13 residues. V lost 3 bases and J 2 bases, leaving 7 bases between the germline ends. Germline-derived CDR1 and CDR2 are SNHLY and FYNNEI. CDR3 region: CASSDPSNTEAFF. The CDR3 DNA is TGTGCCAGCAGTGACCCGAGTAACACTGAAGCTTTCTTT.

The rearrangement uses TRBV7-6 and TRBJ1-3; D perhaps matches TRBD1 (6 bases). CDR3 length equals 16 residues. V was shortened by 5 bases and J by 7 bases, with 21 bases between the two germline ends. Germline V gene data show CDR1 as SGHVS and CDR2 as FNYEAQ. CDR3 coding DNA: TGTGCCAGCAGCGGGCAAACAGGGCTCTTAGGTAACACCATATATTTT. Protein product: CASSGQTGLLGNTIYF.

This clone was seen just once. The rearrangement links TRBV27 to TRBJ2-5; 7 bases agree with TRBD2. The CDR3 is made up of 14 amino acids. The V gene end was trimmed by 3 bases and the J gene end by 3 bases; junction bases not matched to a gene: 4. Germline values: CDR1 MNHEY, CDR2 SMNVEV (reference sequence). The chain's CDR3 is CASSFLGGKETQYF. DNA for the CDR3: TGTGCCAGCAGTTTTCTCGGGGGGAAAGAGACCCAGTACTTC.

The V gene is TRBV13, the J gene TRBJ1-6; D gene unclear. The CDR3 runs 15 residues. Germline V gene sequence: CDR1 PRHDT, CDR2 FYEKMQ (reference sequence). The germline V and J ends were trimmed by 8 bases and 0 bases, with 11 bases remaining between them. This CDR3 is CASARGPSYNSPLHF. CDR3 sequence (DNA): TGTGCCAGCGCACGTGGCCCCTCCTATAATTCACCCCTCCACTTT. Filled out from reference TRBV13 and TRBJ1-6, the complete variable domain reads AAGVIQSPRHLIKEKRETATLKCYPIPRHDTVYWYQQGPGQDPQFLISFYEKMQSDKGSIPDRFSAQQFSDYHSELNMSSLELGDSALYFCASARGPSYNSPLHFGNGTRLTVT.

The chain carries TRBV6-5 and TRBJ1-4, with a possible D match to TRBD1 (6 bases). Trimming removed 5 bases from V and 11 bases from J, with 18 bases in between. Germline V gene sequence: CDR1 MNHEY, CDR2 SVGAGI. The CDR3 covers 14 residues. Here the CDR3 reads CASSLQGAPRKLFF. CDR3 nucleotides: TGTGCCAGCAGTCTACAGGGAGCCCCTAGGAAACTGTTTTTT.

This clone has a handful of counts. The identical CDR3 is also encoded by other nucleotide sequences in the sample. This chain uses TRBV9 with TRBJ2-3, with 8 bases matching TRBD2. The germline CDR1 and CDR2 sequences are SGDLS and YYNGEE. This CDR3 is built from 13 residues. V was pared by 3 bases and J by 4 bases, with 1 base of the junction left unmatched. This CDR3 reads CASSARGADTQYF. CDR3 coding DNA: TGTGCCAGCAGCGCGCGGGGGGCAGATACGCAGTATTTT. The whole variable domain, filled in from reference TRBV9 and TRBJ2-3, reads DSGVTQTPKHLITATGQRVTLRCSPRSGDLSVYWYQQSLDQGLQFLIQYYNGEERAKGNILERFSAQQFPDLHSELNLSSLELGDSALYFCASSARGADTQYFGPGTRLTVL.

This sequence joins TRBV5-1 and TRBJ1-1, with D perhaps TRBD1 (6 bases). This CDR3 is 18 amino acids long. The germline V and J ends were trimmed by 0 bases and 1 base, with 19 bases remaining between them. From germline, CDR1 is SGHRS and CDR2 YFSETQ. For the CDR3, the DNA is TGCGCCAGCAGCTTGGGCCCCGCCCCAAGACAGGAGAACACTGAAGCTTTCTTT. Translation: CASSLGPAPRQENTEAFF.

V is TRBV28 and J is TRBJ1-1; TRBD1 matches 8 bases. Trimming removed 6 bases from V and 4 bases from J; junction bases left unmatched: 7. Looked up from germline, CDR1 is MDHEN and CDR2 is SYDVKM. The CDR3 is 14 residues long. CDR3 nucleotide sequence: TGTGCCAGCAGCGACAGGGGCGGTGTCACTGAAGCTTTCTTT. Protein product: CASSDRGGVTEAFF.

The V and J genes are TRBV6-5 and TRBJ1-5; D possibly corresponds to TRBD1 (6 bases). CDR3 length equals 15 residues. V lost 6 bases to trimming and J lost 4 bases, with 16 bases between them. Germline loops: CDR1 MNHEY, CDR2 SVGAGI. In DNA, the CDR3 is TGTGCCAGCAGGCCCACAGGGCTTCCTAATCAGCCCCAGCATTTT. The encoded protein is CASRPTGLPNQPQHF.

The chain couples TRBV7-9 to TRBJ2-7, with 8 bases matching TRBD1. The J segment lost 0 bases and the V segment lost 5 bases, leaving 3 bases of the junction unmatched. The length of the CDR3 is 14 residues. Germline V lookup: CDR1 SEHNR, CDR2 FQNEAQ (reference sequence). CDR3 residues: CASSRQGTSYEQYF. The CDR3 bases are TGTGCCAGCAGCCGACAGGGGACCTCCTACGAGCAGTACTTC. The variable domain in full, completed from reference TRBV7-9 and TRBJ2-7, reads DTGVSQNPRHKITKRGQNVTFRCDPISEHNRLYWYRQTLGQGPEFLTYFQNEAQLEKSRLLSDRFSAERPKGSFSTLEIQRTEQGDSAMYLCASSRQGTSYEQYFGPGTRLTVT.

The gene calls are TRBV7-8 and TRBJ1-1, with D unclear. The CDR3 runs 14 residues. Trimming cost V 0 bases and J 1 base, with 6 bases left between them. Germline lookup yields CDR1 SGHVS and CDR2 FQNEAQ. This chain's CDR3 is CASSLATGNTEAFF. The CDR3 DNA sequence: TGTGCCAGCAGCTTAGCAACGGGGAACACTGAAGCTTTCTTT.

This rearrangement joins TRBV2 to TRBJ2-3; a possible D gene is TRBD2 (6 bases). Trimming removed 6 bases from V and 2 bases from J, with 15 bases in between. The CDR3 covers 15 residues. Germline CDR1 and CDR2: SNHLY and FYNNEI. The CDR3, as DNA: TGTGCCAGCAGCTCAAGCGGGTTATTCACAGATACGCAGTATTTT. Translating gives CASSSSGLFTDTQYF. The full variable domain, in which reference TRBV2 and TRBJ2-3 provide the parts outside the CDR3, is EPEVTQTPSHQVTQMGQEVILRCVPISNHLYFYWYRQILGQKVEFLVSFYNNEISEKSEIFDDQFSVERPDGSNFTLKIRSTKLEDSAMYFCASSSSGLFTDTQYFGPGTRLTVL.

CDR3 nucleotide sequence: TGTGCCAGCAGCTTAGCTTTGGGAGGGTTGAACACTGAAGCTTTCTTT. It codes for CASSLALGGLNTEAFF. The chain links TRBV7-2 to TRBJ1-1; D not certain. The CDR3 runs 16 residues. The V gene's germline CDR1 is SGHTA and CDR2 FQGNSA. Trimming shortened V by 0 bases and J by 0 bases, and 11 bases separated the two germline ends. Full variable domain (missing parts from reference TRBV7-2 and TRBJ1-1): GAGVSQSPSNKVTEKGKDVELRCDPISGHTALYWYRQSLGQGLEFLIYFQGNSAPDKSGLPSDRFSAERTGGSVSTLTIQRTQQEDSAVYLCASSLALGGLNTEAFFGQGTRLTVV.

The gene calls are TRBV6-5 and TRBJ2-6; 7 bases are a match to TRBD1. V lost 5 bases and J lost 0; bases outside the gene matches: 1. In germline, CDR1 is MNHEY, CDR2 SVGAGI. The CDR3 is made up of 15 amino acids. The CDR3 is CASSRDSSGANVLTF. CDR3 nucleotides: TGTGCCAGCAGTAGGGACAGCTCTGGGGCCAACGTCCTGACTTTC.